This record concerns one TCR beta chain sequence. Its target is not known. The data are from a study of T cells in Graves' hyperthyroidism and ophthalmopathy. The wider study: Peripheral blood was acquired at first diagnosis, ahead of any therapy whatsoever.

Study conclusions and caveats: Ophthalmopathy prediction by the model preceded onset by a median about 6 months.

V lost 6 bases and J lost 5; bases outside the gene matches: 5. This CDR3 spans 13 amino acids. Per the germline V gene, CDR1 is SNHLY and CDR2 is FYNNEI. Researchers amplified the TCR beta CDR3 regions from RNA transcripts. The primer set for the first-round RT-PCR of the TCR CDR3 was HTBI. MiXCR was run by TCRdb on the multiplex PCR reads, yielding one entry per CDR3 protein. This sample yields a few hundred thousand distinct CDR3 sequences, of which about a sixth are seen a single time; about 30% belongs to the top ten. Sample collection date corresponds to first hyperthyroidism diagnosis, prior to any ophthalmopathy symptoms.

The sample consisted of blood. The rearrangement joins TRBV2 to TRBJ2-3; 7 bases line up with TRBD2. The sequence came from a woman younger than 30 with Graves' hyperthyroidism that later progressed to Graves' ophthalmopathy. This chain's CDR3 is CASRSTGGDTQYF. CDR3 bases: TGTGCCAGCAGGTCGACGGGGGGAGATACGCAGTATTTT.